This T cell receptor (beta chain) originates from a study of regulatory T cells in long-lasting Graves disease. Germline CDR1 GTSNPN, CDR2 SVGIG (reference sequence). Trimming took 0 bases from V and 13 from J, leaving 18 bases between them. This CDR3 is built from 14 residues. Study conclusions and caveats: Compared with new cases, persistent Graves' patients showed reduced TCR diversity. With persistent disease, TRBV28, TRBJ1-2 and TRBJ2-5 were the favored segments. Patients with persistent disease shared 2,741 public clonotypes, outpacing the 966 shared by new patients. Examination was confined to peripheral blood, excluding thyroid tissue.

Arm-PCR of CDR3 regions and iRepertoire HTBI primers were the basis on which TCR beta libraries were built. TCRdb independently ran MiXCR on the multiplex PCR reads; one entry per CDR3 protein. This table holds 310,000 or so distinct CDR3 sequences, 15% to 20% found once. The table lists this clonotype with many counts. Its specificity is not known. The sample's time point: persistent/refractory GD, antithyroid drugs over 5 years with positive TRAb. Isolated PBMC RNA provided the starting material for the TCR library. The sequencing here drew on peripheral blood mononuclear cells (PBMCs), taken when the disease was refractory, from a patient treated with antithyroid drugs. The TCR comes from a female donor with Graves disease. V usage is TRBV30 and J usage is TRBJ1-4; D might be TRBD1 (5 bases). The CDR3 is CAWSVFQGWKGLFF. The CDR3 nucleotides read TGTGCCTGGAGTGTATTCCAGGGATGGAAGGGACTGTTTTTT. Combining the CDR3 with reference TRBV30 and TRBJ1-4 gives the whole variable domain SQTIHQWPATLVQPVGSPLSLECTVEGTSNPNLYWYRQAAGRGLQLLFYSVGIGQISSEVPQNLSASRPQDRQFILSSKKLLLSDSGFYLCAWSVFQGWKGLFFGSGTQLSVL.